Shown below are 16 T cell receptor beta chains from a single sample sequenced in a study of blood T cell repertoires in COVID-19. Repertoires were generated with immunoSEQ multiplex PCR, while TCRdb's copy carries only in-frame clones and drops some. Among over 350,000 clones listed, around nine tenths were seen once. The sample consisted of PBMCs or T cells enriched from blood (not recorded which). Receptors originate from a young woman with acute COVID-19.

Regarding this clone: This specimen includes other DNA sequences encoding the same CDR3. The chain employs TRBV6-5 and TRBJ2-6; D ambiguous. The V gene's germline CDR1 is MNHEY and CDR2 SVGAGI. V was pared by 7 bases and J by 4 bases, with 8 bases between. The CDR3 covers 13 residues. This CDR3 reads CASKPSGANVLTF. CDR3 coding DNA: TGTGCCAGCAAGCCTTCGGGGGCCAACGTCCTGACTTTC.

The chain recombines TRBV20-1 with TRBJ1-6, with a tentative D call TRBD1 (5 bases). The CDR3 runs 15 residues. Trimming shortened V by 3 bases and J by 10 bases, and 19 bases separated the two germline ends. In germline, CDR1 is DFQATT, CDR2 SNEGSKA (reference sequence). DNA for the CDR3: TGCAGTGCTAGTAGGGGCGGCAGGGAGGGCTCACCCCTCCACTTT. Residues: CSASRGGREGSPLHF.

V gene TRBV29-1 combines with J gene TRBJ1-2; no reliable D call. V was shortened by 0 bases and J by 6 bases, with 5 bases between the two germline ends. CDR3 length equals 11 residues. Germline lookup yields CDR1 SQVTM and CDR2 ANQGSEA. For the CDR3, the DNA is TGCAGCGTTGAAGACAGGCATGGCTACACCTTC. Translating it yields CSVEDRHGYTF. Together with reference TRBV29-1 and TRBJ1-2, the CDR3 gives the full variable domain: SAVISQKPSRDICQRGTSLTIQCQVDSQVTMMFWYRQQPGQSLTLIATANQGSEATYESGFVIDKFPISRPNLTFSTLTVSNMSPEDSSIYLCSVEDRHGYTFGSGTRLTVV.

This clone was picked up many times. The rearrangement joins TRBV18 to TRBJ1-2; 8 bases map to TRBD1. J gave up 6 bases and V 1 base, and 10 bases lay outside the gene matches. Germline CDR1 KGHSH, CDR2 LQKENI. The CDR3 spans 16 residues. The CDR3 loop reads CASSPRTGQGSDGYTF. In DNA form, the CDR3 reads TGTGCCAGCTCACCACGAACTGGACAGGGTAGCGATGGCTACACCTTC.

This clone showed up just a few times. The J gene is TRBJ1-1, the V gene TRBV6-1, with D perhaps matching TRBD1 (6 bases). Trimming cost V 2 bases and J 5 bases, with 12 bases left between them. This CDR3 contains 14 residues. In germline, CDR1 is MNHNS, CDR2 SASEGT. The CDR3, as DNA: TGTGCCAGCAGTGAACAGGGGTGGGGAACTGAAGCTTTCTTT. It translates to CASSEQGWGTEAFF.

The chain is built from TRBV7-9 and TRBJ2-7; the match to TRBD2 covers 8 bases. The CDR3 contains 14 residues. Germline CDR1 and CDR2: SEHNR and FQNEAQ (reference sequence). The V and J ends lost 5 bases and 1 base, in that order; junction bases with no gene match: 4. CDR3 region: CASSRLAGSYEQYF. The CDR3, as DNA: TGTGCCAGCAGCAGGTTAGCGGGATCCTACGAGCAGTACTTC.

DNA for the CDR3: TGTGCCAGCAGTTTACGGGGGGCTGAAGCTTTCTTT. The encoded protein is CASSLRGAEAFF. The chain recombines TRBV12-3 or TRBV12-4 with TRBJ1-1, with D possibly matching TRBD1 (5 bases). The germline V and J ends were trimmed by 2 bases and 6 bases, with 7 bases remaining between them. The CDR3 has 12 residues.

This chain joins TRBV18 and TRBJ2-3; D is perhaps TRBD2 (6 bases). Per the germline V gene, CDR1 is KGHSH and CDR2 is LQKENI. CDR3 length: 11 residues. The V and J ends lost 8 bases and 6 bases respectively, with 9 bases between them. The CDR3 DNA reads as TGTGCCAGCAGGAGGGTGGATACGCAGTATTTT. Its protein product is CASRRVDTQYF.

The gene calls are TRBV5-1 and TRBJ2-7; 8 bases agree with TRBD1. V dropped 1 base and J dropped 3; count of bases not matched to a gene: 3. The CDR3 covers 14 residues. The germline CDR1 and CDR2 sequences are SGHRS and YFSETQ. The CDR3 coding sequence is TGCGCCAGCAGCTTGACGGGACAGGTCTACGAGCAGTACTTC. It yields the protein CASSLTGQVYEQYF.

The J gene is TRBJ2-2, the V gene TRBV9; 7 nucleotides match TRBD1. V was pared by 0 bases and J by 4 bases, with 3 bases of the junction left unmatched. Germline loops: CDR1 SGDLS, CDR2 YYNGEE. The CDR3 contains 15 residues. This CDR3 is CASSVETGSTGELFF. The CDR3, as DNA: TGTGCCAGCAGCGTAGAGACAGGGAGCACCGGGGAGCTGTTTTTT.

The chain links TRBV7-8 to TRBJ1-5, with D possibly being TRBD1 (6 bases). V was trimmed by 3 bases and J by 3 bases, leaving 24 bases between them. Germline-derived CDR1 and CDR2 are SGHVS and FQNEAQ. The CDR3 contains 19 residues. CDR3 sequence reads: CASSFGSIGGAAVNQPQHF. The CDR3 DNA follows: TGTGCCAGCAGCTTTGGGTCGATTGGGGGGGCCGCGGTCAATCAGCCCCAGCATTTT.

The chain links TRBV24-1 to TRBJ1-2; D is undetermined. Deletions cut 4 bases from V and 8 bases from J, with 13 bases between. This CDR3 comprises 13 residues. Germline CDR1 and CDR2: KGHDR and SFDVKD. The CDR3 region has the DNA TGTGCCACCAGTGAAGCGGGCTCGTCCGGCTACACCTTC. Its protein product is CATSEAGSSGYTF.

The J gene is TRBJ2-5, the V gene TRBV6-5; no firm D call. The CDR3 contains 15 residues. CDR1 is MNHEY and CDR2 is SVGAGI in the germline V gene. Trimming shortened V by 8 bases and J by 2 bases, and 18 bases separated the two germline ends. The DNA for the CDR3 is TGTGCCAGCGCAATTTCCTACCTACCTCAAGAGACCCAGTACTTC. It specifies CASAISYLPQETQYF.

CDR3 protein: CATSKIGQGAETQYF. DNA of the CDR3: TGTGCCACCTCAAAAATAGGACAGGGGGCAGAGACCCAGTACTTC. The chain has TRBV24-1 and TRBJ2-5; 11 bases agree with TRBD1. Germline V gives CDR1 KGHDR, CDR2 SFDVKD. This CDR3 is 15 amino acids long. J was trimmed by 4 bases and V by 9 bases; bases with no gene match: 9.

The genes are TRBV10-3 and TRBJ1-4, with D perhaps matching TRBD1 (5 bases). Germline V gene data show CDR1 as ENHRY and CDR2 as SYGVKD. V was cut by 10 bases and J by 3 bases, with 15 bases left in between. CDR3 length: 14 residues. The CDR3 reads CATRWGEANEKLFF. CDR3 DNA sequence: TGTGCCACGCGGTGGGGGGAGGCTAATGAAAAACTGTTTTTT.

The chain combines TRBV11-2 with TRBJ1-6, with D uncertain. The V and J ends lost 4 bases and 14 bases respectively, with 12 bases between them. This CDR3 comprises 12 residues. Germline-derived CDR1 and CDR2 are SGHAT and FQNNGV. The DNA of the CDR3 is TGTGCCAGCAGCTCCCAAGGAGAAACCCTCCACTTT. Encoded protein: CASSSQGETLHF.